This T cell receptor (beta chain) was found in a study of shared clonotypes between healthy human individuals. Germline lookup yields CDR1 SGDLS and CDR2 YYNGEE. V was cut by 0 bases and J by 0 bases, with 24 bases left in between. The length of the CDR3 is 20 residues. Study observations and caveats: Clonotype sharing among the donors was expected to vary with sequencing depth. Non-shared clonotypes were found to have lower generation probabilities than the clonotypes that were shared by all four of the sorted-subset donors.

The run depth of the assay was deep. The repertoire was sequenced with immunoSEQ multiplex PCR; TCRdb's copy has only in-frame clones and lacks some. The sample gives over a million clones, approximately 98% of which show up once; about 0.4% is in the top ten. As for this clone: Its specificity is not known.

Sequenced sample: naive CD4+ T cells sorted from blood. Subset noted: CD45RA+ positively selected. The chain combines TRBV9 with TRBJ1-1; tentative D call: TRBD1 (5 bases). This TCR derives from a man younger than 45 in good health. CDR3 nucleotides: TGTGCCAGCAGCGTAGGCCAGCCCGACAGATGGGGGATCATGAACACTGAAGCTTTCTTT. Translating gives CASSVGQPDRWGIMNTEAFF.